This paragraph reports one TCR beta chain. Its antigen is as yet unknown. This sample was included in a study of identical twins. Points from the study as a whole: Researchers caution that invariant MAIT and iNKT cells could partly confound zero-insertion analyses. Memory repertoires showed no such pattern, whereas abundant cord blood beta clonotypes carried fewer insertions.

A single record per CDR3 protein comes from TCRdb applying MiXCR to the 5' RACE reads. The sample lists approximately 600,000 distinct CDR3 sequences; roughly 7.1% were seen once. Donors uniformly comprised healthy Caucasians. These data were also filed under a second study, of yellow fever vaccine responses in identical twins. As that study records: Twins' T cell vaccine responses reportedly looked partly convergent, partly personalized.

The clonotype comes from a woman younger than 35 in good health. The sequencing sample was made of PBMCs.

The CDR3 protein is CASSWDLQGTEAFF. The DNA of the CDR3 is TGTGCCAGCAGCTGGGACCTCCAAGGAACTGAAGCTTTCTTT. The chain carries TRBV5-4 and TRBJ1-1, with TRBD1 as a possible D gene (5 bases). In germline, CDR1 is SGHNT, CDR2 YYREEE (reference sequence). The CDR3 consists of 14 residues. V dropped 3 bases and J dropped 5 bases, with 14 bases sitting between them.